Following are 32 T cell receptor beta chains from one sample sequenced in a study of CD8+ T cells in alopecia areata. RNA extraction was followed by reverse transcription into cDNA, which acted as the sequencing template. Profiling relied on immunoSEQ multiplex PCR, and the TCRdb table lists in-frame clones only, not all of them. The sample has approximately 29,000 clones; 65% to 80% are singletons. The sequencing input was NKG2D-low CD8+ T cells sorted from blood. The source is a human donor with alopecia areata.

The chain uses TRBV29-1 and TRBJ2-5, with TRBD1 matching 9 bases. The better agreement between TRBJ2-7 and the DNA end casts doubt on the J call. Germline values: CDR1 SQVTM, CDR2 ANQGSEA. This CDR3 has 14 amino acids. CDR3 bases: TGCAGCGTTGAATTTCTGGGACAGGGCCACGAGCAGTACTTC. This translates into CSVEFLGQGHEQYF.

The CDR3 protein is CASSYRPGTGLQAFF. The CDR3 nucleotides are TGTGCCAGCAGTTACCGTCCCGGGACAGGGTTACAAGCTTTCTTT. The chain joins TRBV6-6 to TRBJ1-1; TRBD1 matches 9 bases. The CDR3 spans 15 residues. V lost 2 bases, J lost 9 bases, and 10 bases stayed unmatched. Looked up from germline, CDR1 is MNHNY and CDR2 is SVGAGI (reference sequence).

The chain links TRBV11-3 to TRBJ2-2, with 9 nucleotides matching TRBD1. Germline V gene lookup returns CDR1 SGHNT and CDR2 YENEEA. CDR3 length equals 15 residues. Trimming removed 3 bases from V and 5 bases from J; junction bases left unmatched: 4. The DNA of the CDR3 is TGTGCCAGCAGCTTTACAGGGGGCGATACCGGGGAGCTGTTTTTT. Translated: CASSFTGGDTGELFF.

V is TRBV7-6 and J is TRBJ2-6; no clear D gene. CDR1 is SGHVS, CDR2 FNYEAQ, per germline. The CDR3 spans 15 residues. Trimming cost V 1 base and J 4 bases, with 8 bases left between them. CDR3 sequence (DNA): TGTGCCAGCAGCTTAGACATTTCAGGGGCCAACGTCCTGACTTTC. Protein product: CASSLDISGANVLTF.

This clone was counted between two and nine times. The rearrangement uses TRBV4-1 and TRBJ1-2; D gene uncertain. The CDR3 has 16 residues. CDR1 and CDR2 (germline): MGHRA, YSYEKL. Deletions cut 0 bases from V and 4 bases from J, with 15 bases between. The CDR3 protein is CASSQEPGQFGYGYTF. CDR3 coding DNA: TGCGCCAGCAGCCAAGAACCCGGGCAATTCGGCTATGGCTACACCTTC.

This chain connects TRBV29-1 to TRBJ2-7; no reliable D call. CDR3 length: 13 amino acids. With 5 bases removed from V and 2 bases from J, the gap between germline ends came to 13 bases. The germline V gene has CDR1 SQVTM and CDR2 ANQGSEA. The CDR3 sequence: CSVTPPGTYEQYF. The CDR3 DNA is TGCAGCGTTACACCTCCCGGCACCTACGAGCAGTACTTC.

V is TRBV28 and J is TRBJ2-3; D unclear. Germline assignment: CDR1 MDHEN and CDR2 SYDVKM. The CDR3 has 14 amino acids. V dropped 7 bases and J dropped 2 bases, with 13 bases sitting between them. The CDR3 nucleotides read TGTGCCAGCAACCCGCAGATACCCACAGATACGCAGTATTTT. Protein sequence: CASNPQIPTDTQYF.

The gene calls are TRBV2 and TRBJ2-1; 8 bases are a match to TRBD2. CDR3 length equals 15 residues. Trimming took 6 bases from V and 7 from J; bases not matched to a gene: 11. CDR1 and CDR2 from the germline V gene are SNHLY and FYNNEI. The CDR3 is CASRTLPGGRNEQFF. As DNA, the CDR3 is TGTGCCAGCAGAACCCTCCCAGGCGGGAGGAATGAGCAGTTCTTC.

V and J are TRBV5-1 and TRBJ2-3; D not certain. The CDR3 totals 14 residues. V was trimmed by 2 bases and J by 4 bases, leaving 11 bases between them. Germline-derived CDR1 and CDR2 are SGHRS and YFSETQ. DNA for the CDR3: TGCGCCAGCAGCTTCCTGAGCGTCTCAGATACGCAGTATTTT. Its translation is CASSFLSVSDTQYF. Full variable domain (outside the CDR3, taken from reference TRBV5-1 and TRBJ2-3): KAGVTQTPRYLIKTRGQQVTLSCSPISGHRSVSWYQQTPGQGLQFLFEYFSETQRNKGNFPGRFSGRQFSNSRSEMNVSTLELGDSALYLCASSFLSVSDTQYFGPGTRLTVL.

The genes are TRBV7-2 and TRBJ2-1; 9 nucleotides match TRBD1. CDR3 length equals 15 residues. V gave up 5 bases and J gave up 16 bases; unmatched junction bases: 18. CDR1 is SGHTA and CDR2 is FQGNSA in the germline V gene. The CDR3 region is CASSRGGYGTGTIFF. CDR3 nucleotide sequence: TGTGCCAGCAGCCGAGGAGGTTACGGGACAGGGACGATTTTCTTC.

This chain connects TRBV29-1 to TRBJ2-1; 11 positions match TRBD2. The CDR3 contains 15 residues. J gave up 5 bases and V 3 bases, and 6 bases lay outside the gene matches. Germline CDR1 is SQVTM and CDR2 is ANQGSEA. The chain's CDR3 is CSVDEATSGDNEQFF. CDR3 coding DNA: TGCAGCGTTGACGAAGCGACTAGCGGGGACAATGAGCAGTTCTTC.

The J gene is TRBJ2-7, the V gene TRBV29-1; TRBD1 is a possible D gene (5 bases). V was clipped by 6 bases and J by 0 bases, with 15 bases between them. The CDR3 is 14 residues long. From germline, CDR1 is SQVTM and CDR2 ANQGSEA. The CDR3 sequence is CSVEPTGTSYEQYF. The CDR3 bases are TGCAGCGTCGAACCAACAGGAACCTCCTACGAGCAGTACTTC.

Here the CDR3 reads CASSQVNAQEGTQYF. DNA of the CDR3: TGCGCCAGCAGCCAAGTGAATGCCCAGGAAGGTACGCAGTATTTT. This rearrangement joins TRBV4-1 to TRBJ2-3; D gene ambiguous. The germline CDR1 and CDR2 sequences are MGHRA and YSYEKL. This CDR3 is 15 amino acids long. The V and J ends lost 1 base and 8 bases respectively, with 16 bases between them.

As DNA, the CDR3 is TGTGCCAGCAGCACACCGTTAACAGATACGCAGTATTTT. As protein: CASSTPLTDTQYF. The chain couples TRBV7-2 to TRBJ2-3, with unresolved D. The V gene's germline CDR1 is SGHTA and CDR2 FQGNSA. This CDR3 has 13 amino acids. V shed 5 bases and J shed 3 bases, with 9 bases lying between them.

This clone has a single count. The rearrangement joins TRBV2 to TRBJ2-1; 9 positions match TRBD2. J gave up 8 bases and V 3 bases, and 8 bases lay outside the gene matches. CDR1 is SNHLY, CDR2 FYNNEI, per germline. This CDR3 comprises 15 residues. CDR3 coding DNA: TGTGCCAGCAGTGATGCCCTAGCGGGGCAGGATGAGCAGTTCTTC. It specifies CASSDALAGQDEQFF.

The CDR3 spells CASSPRTGDQPQHF. CDR3 coding DNA: TGCGCCAGCAGTCCAAGGACAGGGGATCAGCCCCAGCATTTT. J is TRBJ1-5 and V is TRBV23-1; 9 nucleotides line up with TRBD1. TRBV23-1 is flagged as an ORF with uncertain function. CDR3 length: 14 residues. The V and J ends lost 4 bases and 5 bases, in that order; junction bases with no gene match: 3.

V gene TRBV5-1 combines with J gene TRBJ2-7, with D perhaps TRBD1 (6 bases). Germline CDR1 is SGHRS and CDR2 is YFSETQ. V dropped 4 bases and J dropped 6 bases, with 11 bases sitting between them. The CDR3 length is 12 residues. CDR3 coding DNA: TGCGCCAGCAGCACTACAGGGCTCGAGCAGTACTTC. As protein: CASSTTGLEQYF.

This clone was observed a handful of times. The gene calls are TRBV4-3 and TRBJ2-5, with D possibly matching TRBD2 (5 bases). Germline V gene sequence: CDR1 LGHNA, CDR2 YSLEER. This CDR3 is built from 14 residues. Trimming took off 1 base at V and 6 bases at J, with 12 bases between the two ends. The CDR3 DNA reads TGCGCCAGCAGCCAAGCGATTGACGGGAAGACCCAGTACTTC. It translates to CASSQAIDGKTQYF.

This chain uses TRBV7-2 with TRBJ2-5; D perhaps matches TRBD1 (5 bases). Matching the DNA end better, TRBJ2-7 makes the J call doubtful. Per germline, CDR1 SGHTA and CDR2 FQGNSA. The CDR3 runs to 13 residues. The CDR3 sequence: CASSLRGHYEQYF. The CDR3 DNA is TGTGCCAGCAGCTTACGCGGACACTACGAGCAGTACTTC.

The chain uses TRBV2 and TRBJ2-3, with a possible D match to TRBD1 (5 bases). This CDR3 region has 14 residues. Germline loops: CDR1 SNHLY, CDR2 FYNNEI. The germline V and J ends were trimmed by 4 bases and 1 base, with 9 bases remaining between them. Here the CDR3 DNA reads TGTGCCAGCAGTGGACAGCCTCGCACAGATACGCAGTATTTT. Protein product: CASSGQPRTDTQYF. Full variable domain (rest looked up from reference TRBV2 and TRBJ2-3): EPEVTQTPSHQVTQMGQEVILRCVPISNHLYFYWYRQILGQKVEFLVSFYNNEISEKSEIFDDQFSVERPDGSNFTLKIRSTKLEDSAMYFCASSGQPRTDTQYFGPGTRLTVL.

This chain links TRBV5-1 with TRBJ1-1; D remains ambiguous. The CDR3 spans 15 residues. Germline V CDR1 and CDR2: SGHRS, YFSETQ. Trimming removed 4 bases at V and 0 bases at J, with 13 bases between. The DNA for the CDR3 is TGCGCCAGCAGCAGTTATCCGGGTATGAACACTGAAGCTTTCTTT. Translated, it gives CASSSYPGMNTEAFF.

V gene TRBV14 combines with J gene TRBJ2-5; possible D gene TRBD2, 5 bases. This CDR3 is built from 16 residues. The V end was cut by 0 bases, the J end by 7 bases, with 18 bases between. Germline V gene sequence: CDR1 SGHDN, CDR2 FVKESK. CDR3 sequence reads: CASSQDEQLMRATQYF. CDR3 in DNA: TGTGCCAGCAGCCAAGACGAACAGCTTATGAGGGCGACCCAGTACTTC.

This clone showed up just a few times. V gene TRBV28 combines with J gene TRBJ2-7; D unclear. Trimming took off 6 bases at V and 0 bases at J, with 6 bases between the two ends. The CDR3 has 12 residues. CDR1 and CDR2 from the germline V gene are MDHEN and SYDVKM. CDR3 in amino acids: CASSYSSYEQYF. CDR3 DNA sequence: TGTGCCAGCAGCTATAGCTCCTACGAGCAGTACTTC.

This chain connects TRBV2 to TRBJ2-1; D is unclear. Germline CDR1 reads SNHLY; CDR2 reads FYNNEI. Trimming stripped 6 bases from V and 3 bases from J, with 12 bases between. CDR3 size: 14 residues. The CDR3 sequence: CASSYIVSYNEQFF. Here the CDR3 DNA reads TGTGCCAGCAGCTACATAGTGAGCTACAATGAGCAGTTCTTC.

This chain links TRBV29-1 with TRBJ2-7; 8 nucleotides align to TRBD2. The germline gives CDR1 SQVTM, CDR2 ANQGSEA. The CDR3 contains 13 residues. The J segment lost 5 bases and the V segment lost 2 bases, leaving 5 bases of the junction unmatched. CDR3 residues: CSVERGGGDEQYF. CDR3 DNA: TGCAGCGTTGAACGGGGGGGTGGTGACGAGCAGTACTTC.

The V gene is TRBV18, the J gene TRBJ1-2, with a possible D match to TRBD1 (5 bases). The length of the CDR3 is 13 residues. Germline V gene data show CDR1 as KGHSH and CDR2 as LQKENI. V lost 3 bases and J 1 base, leaving 6 bases between the germline ends. The CDR3 DNA reads as TGTGCCAGCTCACCTGACAGTAACTATGGCTACACCTTC. This codes for CASSPDSNYGYTF. Filled out from reference TRBV18 and TRBJ1-2, the complete variable domain reads NAGVMQNPRHLVRRRGQEARLRCSPMKGHSHVYWYRQLPEEGLKFMVYLQKENIIDESGMPKERFSAEFPKEGPSILRIQQVVRGDSAAYFCASSPDSNYGYTFGSGTRLTVV.

By proportion, this clone is medium-sized. The V gene is TRBV6-4, the J gene TRBJ1-1; TRBD1 matches 9 bases. Germline CDR1 MRHNA, CDR2 SNTAGT. The CDR3 is 15 amino acids. V shed 0 bases, J shed 10 bases, and the junction held 9 bases outside the gene matches. The CDR3 protein is CASSDSGQGDAIAFF. In DNA form, the CDR3 reads TGTGCCAGCAGTGACTCGGGACAGGGAGACGCCATAGCTTTCTTT.

V gene TRBV28 combines with J gene TRBJ2-3; D is undetermined. This CDR3 spans 14 amino acids. Looked up from germline, CDR1 is MDHEN and CDR2 is SYDVKM. V lost 2 bases and J 3 bases, leaving 9 bases between the germline ends. The DNA of the CDR3 is TGTGCCAGCAGTTTAGGGTTAGCTACAGATACGCAGTATTTT. This codes for CASSLGLATDTQYF.

The chain links TRBV6-5 to TRBJ1-1; TRBD1 might be the D (6 bases). The germline CDR1 and CDR2 sequences are MNHEY and SVGAGI. Trimming left V 0 bases short and J 1 base short, with 12 bases between. The CDR3 length is 16 residues. Here the CDR3 reads CASSYSSPRGNTEAFF. CDR3 in DNA: TGTGCCAGCAGTTACTCGAGTCCCAGGGGGAACACTGAAGCTTTCTTT.

The genes are TRBV7-9 and TRBJ1-1; weak D call: TRBD1 (6 bases). The CDR3 is 12 amino acids. The germline gives CDR1 SEHNR, CDR2 FQNEAQ (reference sequence). V dropped 5 bases and J dropped 6 bases, with 10 bases sitting between them. The CDR3 region has the DNA TGTGCCAGCAGCCTACAGGGCTCTGAAGCTTTCTTT. It specifies CASSLQGSEAFF.

This clone was detected once. The chain uses TRBV7-9 and TRBJ1-6; D remains ambiguous. CDR1 and CDR2 from the germline V gene are SEHNR and FQNEAQ (reference sequence). The CDR3 has 15 residues. Trimming pared 5 bases from V and 6 bases from J, leaving 14 bases between. The CDR3 here is CASSLQRNPNSPLHF. The CDR3 DNA reads TGTGCCAGCAGCCTTCAGCGGAACCCTAATTCACCCCTCCACTTT.

The V call is TRBV29-1, the J call TRBJ1-2; D perhaps matches TRBD1 (6 bases). Germline loops: CDR1 SQVTM, CDR2 ANQGSEA. V was clipped by 0 bases and J by 3 bases, with 11 bases between them. This CDR3 spans 14 amino acids. The CDR3 is CSVEDRYRDYGYTF. The CDR3 bases are TGCAGCGTTGAAGATAGGTACAGGGACTATGGCTACACCTTC.